The next 11 T cell receptor beta chains were all read from a single sample in a study of cytomegalovirus exposure and HLA in healthy donors listed by TCRdb under 2017. Libraries were made using the immunoSEQ multiplex PCR assay. Held by TCRdb, this immuneACCESS table contains in-frame sequences only and omits some clones. Under half of the omission traces to an unresolved V gene where checked; the cause of the rest is unknown. Counted in this sample were 200,000 to 250,000 clones; less than 90% of them appeared once. The ten largest make up roughly 5.5% of the sample. Sequencing was done on a sample of PBMCs. The receptor source for this set is a woman between 18 and 29 years old in good health and CMV-seronegative.

This clone has only a few counts. The gene calls are TRBV14 and TRBJ2-7; no reliable D call. This CDR3 has 12 amino acids. CDR1 and CDR2 (germline): SGHDN, FVKESK. V dropped 1 base and J dropped 4 bases, with 5 bases sitting between them. The CDR3 DNA reads as TGTGCCAGCAGCCAAGTGCATTACGAGCAGTACTTC. Translated, it gives CASSQVHYEQYF.

The V gene is TRBV6-1, the J gene TRBJ2-1; 10 bases fit TRBD2. Germline V lookup: CDR1 MNHNS, CDR2 SASEGT. The CDR3 covers 15 residues. Germline trimming cut 6 bases from V and 4 bases from J; bases unmatched to any gene: 6. The CDR3 coding sequence is TGTGCCAGCAGGTATCTAGCGGGAGCGTACAATGAGCAGTTCTTC. Its translation: CASRYLAGAYNEQFF.

V is TRBV27 and J is TRBJ2-5; D is possibly TRBD2 (6 bases). Germline loops: CDR1 MNHEY, CDR2 SMNVEV (reference sequence). Between the trimmed V and J ends, which lost 2 bases and 0 bases, there was a span of 10 bases. The CDR3 is 15 residues long. This CDR3 is CASSLRGWYQETQYF. The CDR3 DNA is TGTGCCAGCAGTTTACGGGGGTGGTACCAAGAGACCCAGTACTTC.

The chain uses TRBV5-1 and TRBJ2-3; D is ambiguous. The germline V gene has CDR1 SGHRS and CDR2 YFSETQ. Trimming left V 0 bases short and J 6 bases short, with 5 bases between. This CDR3 region has 12 residues. The CDR3 is CASSLAMDTQYF. CDR3 nucleotides: TGCGCCAGCAGCTTGGCCATGGATACGCAGTATTTT. Variable domain in full (rest from reference TRBV5-1 and TRBJ2-3): KAGVTQTPRYLIKTRGQQVTLSCSPISGHRSVSWYQQTPGQGLQFLFEYFSETQRNKGNFPGRFSGRQFSNSRSEMNVSTLELGDSALYLCASSLAMDTQYFGPGTRLTVL.

As regards this clone: Mismatch with germline at one junction end may stem from a read error. This sequence joins TRBV27 and TRBJ2-7; 8 positions match TRBD2. Germline CDR1 reads MNHEY; CDR2 reads SMNVEV (reference sequence). The CDR3 has 12 amino acids. The CDR3 nucleotides read TGTGCCAGCAGTTCCGATAGCGGGACCTACAACTTC. This codes for CASSSDSGTYNF.

The rearrangement links TRBV13 to TRBJ1-6; 7 nucleotides agree with TRBD1. CDR3 length: 16 amino acids. V lost 4 bases, J lost 3 bases, and 6 bases stayed unmatched. Per the germline V gene, CDR1 is PRHDT and CDR2 is FYEKMQ (reference sequence). In DNA, the CDR3 is TGTGCCAGCAGCTCCTCGGGACAGAACTATAATTCACCCCTCCACTTT. This encodes CASSSSGQNYNSPLHF.

The table lists this clone with a few counts. The chain recombines TRBV5-1 with TRBJ1-4; 7 bases are shared with TRBD1. The CDR3 runs 14 residues. Looked up from germline, CDR1 is SGHRS and CDR2 is YFSETQ. Germline trimming cut 7 bases from V and 4 bases from J; bases unmatched to any gene: 7. The CDR3 region is CASRSGGNNEKLFF. The CDR3 coding sequence is TGCGCCAGCCGATCAGGGGGGAATAATGAAAAACTGTTTTTT.

This chain uses TRBV4-1 with TRBJ1-1, with D unclear. Trimming cost V 0 bases and J 0 bases, with 11 bases left between them. The CDR3 is 16 residues long. CDR1 is MGHRA, CDR2 YSYEKL, per germline. The CDR3 spells CASSQDYTKLNTEAFF. The CDR3 DNA follows: TGCGCCAGCAGCCAAGATTATACAAAATTGAACACTGAAGCTTTCTTT.

The chain links TRBV6-1 to TRBJ1-2, with TRBD1 matching over 12 bases. Trimming cost V 5 bases and J 3 bases; bases outside gene matches: 4. Germline-derived CDR1 and CDR2 are MNHNS and SASEGT. The CDR3 runs 15 residues. CDR3 protein: CASSIRDRGHYGYTF. The DNA for the CDR3 is TGTGCCAGCAGTATCCGGGACAGGGGGCACTATGGCTACACCTTC.

The J gene is TRBJ1-2, the V gene TRBV2; 8 nucleotides line up with TRBD1. This CDR3 region has 14 residues. Germline V gene data show CDR1 as SNHLY and CDR2 as FYNNEI. V was pared by 3 bases and J by 8 bases, with 8 bases of the junction left unmatched. The CDR3 loop is CASSDAGGALGYTF. Written as DNA, the CDR3 is TGTGCCAGCAGTGACGCAGGGGGCGCCTTGGGCTACACCTTC. Combining the CDR3 with reference TRBV2 and TRBJ1-2 gives the whole variable domain EPEVTQTPSHQVTQMGQEVILRCVPISNHLYFYWYRQILGQKVEFLVSFYNNEISEKSEIFDDQFSVERPDGSNFTLKIRSTKLEDSAMYFCASSDAGGALGYTFGSGTRLTVV.

This rearrangement joins TRBV5-8 to TRBJ1-1, with a possible D match to TRBD1 (6 bases). The CDR3 is 13 residues long. From germline, CDR1 is SGHTS and CDR2 YDEGEE. V lost 5 bases and J 4 bases, leaving 12 bases between the germline ends. CDR3 DNA: TGTGCCAGCAGAACAGGACAGATCACTGAAGCTTTCTTT. Translated: CASRTGQITEAFF.